Sequencing of this T cell receptor beta chain was carried out in a study of blood T cell repertoires in COVID-19. Across the whole study: PBMCs, B-cell-depleted T cells, or T cells were the source of the cDNA or gDNA that made up the material.

Enrolled through a virtual design, the participants were between about 18 and 100 years of age and came from under 30 US areas. Participants reported their clinical history, and cohort assignment relied on those reports. Produced via immunoSEQ multiplex PCR; TCRdb's table is partial and in-frame only. Of some 300,000 clones listed, approximately 89% were seen once; the top ten hold about 9.4%. CDR1 and CDR2 (germline): LNHNV, YYDKDF (reference sequence). The CDR3 is made up of 13 amino acids. The V gene lost 2 bases and the J gene lost 8 bases, with 10 bases spanning the gap. Sequencing used PBMCs or T cells enriched from blood (not recorded which). This clonotype originated in a woman aged 25 to 39 who had recovered from COVID-19. The V gene is TRBV15, the J gene TRBJ2-1; tentative D call: TRBD1 (5 bases). DNA of the CDR3: TGTGCCACCAGCAGAAAAGGGGCATATGAGCAGTTCTTC. Protein product: CATSRKGAYEQFF.